Described below is a single TCR beta chain sequence and its context. Its matching antigen is unknown. This sample is drawn from a study of cytomegalovirus exposure and HLA in healthy donors. About the study: A subsequent analysis stated that the 120 or so validation repertoires were run on the same platform as the approximately 700 first-cohort repertoires.

General study findings and limits: High sensitivity and specificity were reportedly achieved when the classifier diagnosed cytomegalovirus status. Testing in vitro showed a few CMV-associated chains specific for CMV antigens. Investigators reported more than 150 TCR beta chains as tied to cytomegalovirus.

Measured with immunoSEQ multiplex PCR; TCRdb has only the in-frame clones, and not every one. The repertoire has around 200,000 clones, around 90% of them found once; the top ten carry over 2.5%. The sequenced sample consisted of PBMCs. The receptor was derived from a woman between 18 and 29 years old in good health and CMV-seronegative.

The CDR3 here is CASSLPGLGAGELFF. In nucleotides, the CDR3 is TGTGCCAGCAGCCTCCCTGGCCTAGGGGCCGGGGAGCTGTTTTTT. This chain connects TRBV5-8 to TRBJ2-2; tentative D call: TRBD1 (5 bases). The CDR3 runs to 15 residues. V was shortened by 4 bases and J by 6 bases, with 16 bases between the two germline ends. Germline CDR1 is SGHTS and CDR2 is YDEGEE.